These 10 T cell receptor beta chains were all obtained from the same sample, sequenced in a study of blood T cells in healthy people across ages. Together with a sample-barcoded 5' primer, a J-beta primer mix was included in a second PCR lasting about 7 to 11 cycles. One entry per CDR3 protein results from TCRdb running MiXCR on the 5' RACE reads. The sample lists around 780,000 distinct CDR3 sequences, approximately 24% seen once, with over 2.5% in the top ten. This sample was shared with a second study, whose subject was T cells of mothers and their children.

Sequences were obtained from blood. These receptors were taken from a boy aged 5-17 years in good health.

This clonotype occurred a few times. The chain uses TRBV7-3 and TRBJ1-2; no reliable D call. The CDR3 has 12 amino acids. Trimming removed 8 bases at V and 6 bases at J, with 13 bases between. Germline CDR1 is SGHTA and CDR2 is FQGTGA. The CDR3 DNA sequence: TGTGCCAGCGGCCTTGCGGGAGATGGCTACACCTTC. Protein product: CASGLAGDGYTF. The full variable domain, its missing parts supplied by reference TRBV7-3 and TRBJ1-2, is GAGVSQTPSNKVTEKGKYVELRCDPISGHTALYWYRQSLGQGPEFLIYFQGTGAADDSGLPNDRFFAVRPEGSVSTLKIQRTERGDSAVYLCASGLAGDGYTFGSGTRLTVV.

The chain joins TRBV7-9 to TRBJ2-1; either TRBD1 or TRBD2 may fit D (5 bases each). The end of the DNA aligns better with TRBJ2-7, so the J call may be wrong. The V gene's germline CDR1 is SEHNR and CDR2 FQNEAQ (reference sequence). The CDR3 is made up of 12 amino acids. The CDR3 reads CASSFRGEEQYF. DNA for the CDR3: TGTGCCAGCAGCTTTAGAGGGGAAGAGCAGTACTTC.

The CDR3 coding sequence is TGTGCCAGCAGCTTAGCGATGGGCCGGAACACTGAAGCTTTCTTT. This encodes CASSLAMGRNTEAFF. The V call is TRBV7-9, the J call TRBJ1-1, with D unclear. This CDR3 region has 15 residues. V was trimmed by 0 bases and J by 1 base, leaving 9 bases between them. CDR1 is SEHNR and CDR2 is FQNEAQ in the germline V gene (reference sequence).

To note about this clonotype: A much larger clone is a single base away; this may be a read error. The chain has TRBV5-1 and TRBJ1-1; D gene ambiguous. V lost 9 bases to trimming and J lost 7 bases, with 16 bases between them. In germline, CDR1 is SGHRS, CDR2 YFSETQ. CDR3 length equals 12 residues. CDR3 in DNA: TGCGCCACCAGGTTGCAAGAGGATGAAGCTTTCTTT. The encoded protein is CATRLQEDEAFF.

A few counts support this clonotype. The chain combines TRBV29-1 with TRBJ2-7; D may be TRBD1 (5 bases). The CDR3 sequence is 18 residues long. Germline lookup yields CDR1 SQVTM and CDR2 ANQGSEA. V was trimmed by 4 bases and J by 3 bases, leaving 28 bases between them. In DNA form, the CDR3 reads TGCAGCGTTGCACCCCGGCATCGGATCACAGGTATGGGCTACGAGCAGTACTTC. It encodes CSVAPRHRITGMGYEQYF.

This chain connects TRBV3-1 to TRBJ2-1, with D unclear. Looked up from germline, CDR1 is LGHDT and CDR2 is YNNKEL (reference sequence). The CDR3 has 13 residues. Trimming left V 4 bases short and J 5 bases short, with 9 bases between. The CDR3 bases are TGTGCCAGCAGCCCCCTGGGGAACAATGAGCAGTTCTTC. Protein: CASSPLGNNEQFF.

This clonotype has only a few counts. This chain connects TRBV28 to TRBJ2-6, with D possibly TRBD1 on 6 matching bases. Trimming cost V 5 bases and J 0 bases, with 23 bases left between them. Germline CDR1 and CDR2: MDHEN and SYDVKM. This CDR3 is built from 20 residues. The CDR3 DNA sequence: TGTGCCAGCAGTATACTTCCCCGGGACACTCTTTGCTCTGGGGCCAACGTCCTGACTTTC. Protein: CASSILPRDTLCSGANVLTF.

CDR3 in amino acids: CASSAGMPQETQYF. In DNA form, the CDR3 reads TGTGCCAGCAGCGCCGGGATGCCCCAAGAGACCCAGTACTTC. V is TRBV9 and J is TRBJ2-5; the D gene is possibly TRBD2 (5 bases). V was trimmed by 3 bases and J by 1 base, leaving 10 bases between them. The CDR3 sequence is 14 residues long. CDR1 and CDR2 (germline): SGDLS, YYNGEE.

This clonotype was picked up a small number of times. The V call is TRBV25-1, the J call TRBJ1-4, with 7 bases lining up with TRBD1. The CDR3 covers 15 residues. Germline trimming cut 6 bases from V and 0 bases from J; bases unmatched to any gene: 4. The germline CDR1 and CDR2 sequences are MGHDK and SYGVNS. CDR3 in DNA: TGTGCCAGCAGGGGGGGGACAGCAACTAATGAAAAACTGTTTTTT. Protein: CASRGGTATNEKLFF.

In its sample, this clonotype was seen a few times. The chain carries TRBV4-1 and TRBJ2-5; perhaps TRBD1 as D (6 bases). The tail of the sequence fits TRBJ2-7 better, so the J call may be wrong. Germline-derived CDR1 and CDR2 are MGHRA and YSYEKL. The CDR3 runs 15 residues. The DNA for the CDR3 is TGCGCCAGCAGCCAATTCCTAGACAGGAACTACGAGCAGTACTTC. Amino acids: CASSQFLDRNYEQYF.